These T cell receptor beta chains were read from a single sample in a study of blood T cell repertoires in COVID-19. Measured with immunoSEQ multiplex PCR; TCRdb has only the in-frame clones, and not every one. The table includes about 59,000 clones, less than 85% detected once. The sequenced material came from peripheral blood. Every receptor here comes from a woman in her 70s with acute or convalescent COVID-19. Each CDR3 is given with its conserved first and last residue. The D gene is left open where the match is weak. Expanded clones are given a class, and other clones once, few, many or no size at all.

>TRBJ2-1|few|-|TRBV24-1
TGTGCCACCAGTGATTTGACTGATGAGCAGTTCTTC
CATSDLTDEQFF
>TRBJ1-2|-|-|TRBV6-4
TGTGCCAGCAAGAGGGCAGCGTACGAACTCCATGGCTACACCTTC
CASKRAAYELHGYTF
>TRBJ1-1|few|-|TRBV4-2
TGTGCCAGCAGCCAACCCATGAACACTGAAGCTTTCTTT
CASSQPMNTEAFF
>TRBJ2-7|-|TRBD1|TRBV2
TGTGCCAGCAGCCTCCAGGACAGGGGATTCAACGAGCAGTACTTC
CASSLQDRGFNEQYF
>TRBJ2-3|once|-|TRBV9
TGTGCCAGCAGCGTAGGGGAAGGGAGAGATACGCAGTATTTT
CASSVGEGRDTQYF
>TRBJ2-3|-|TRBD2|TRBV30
TGTGCTTGGGCCAAAGCGGGGGGGTTCACAGATACGCAGTATTTT
CAWAKAGGFTDTQYF
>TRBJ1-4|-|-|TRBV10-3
TGTGCCATCAGCCCGACAGCCGCTAGCGGTGAAAAACTGTTTTTT
CAISPTAASGEKLFF
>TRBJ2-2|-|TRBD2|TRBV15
TGTGCCACCAGCAGACCCGGACTAGCGGGGTTAACCGGGGAGCTGTTTTTT
CATSRPGLAGLTGELFF
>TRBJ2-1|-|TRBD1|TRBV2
TGTGCCAACAAGGAGGACAGGGCCAATGAGCAGTTCTTC
CANKEDRANEQFF
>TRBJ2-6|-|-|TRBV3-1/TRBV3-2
TGTGCCAGCAGCCCTTCTGGGGCCAACGTCCTGACTTTC
CASSPSGANVLTF
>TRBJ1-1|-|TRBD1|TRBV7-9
TGTGCCAGCAGCCCGGGACAGCTAGGACTGAACACTGAAGCTTTCTTT
CASSPGQLGLNTEAFF
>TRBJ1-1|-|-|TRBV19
TGTGCCAGCAGAATTATGACAGCGAACACTGAAGCTTTCTTT
CASRIMTANTEAFF
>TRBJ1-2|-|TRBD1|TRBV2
TGTGCCACGCTCCCCCCGGCCGGGACAGGGGTCGTATCACGTGGCTACACCTTC
CATLPPAGTGVVSRGYTF
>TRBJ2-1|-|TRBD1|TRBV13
TGTGCCAGCAGCTTAGCAGGTACGCCAAGGGGGCGAATTAAAGAGCAGTTCTTC
CASSLAGTPRGRIKEQFF
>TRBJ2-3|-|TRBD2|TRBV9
TGTGCCAGCAGCGTAAGGTGGGGGGGAGATACGCAGTATTTT
CASSVRWGGDTQYF
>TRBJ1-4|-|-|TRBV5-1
TGCGCCAGCAGCTGGGGTAGACAGTTTAATGAAAAACTGTTTTTT
CASSWGRQFNEKLFF
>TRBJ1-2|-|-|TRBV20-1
TGCAGTGCTAGCAATTATGGCTACACCTTC
CSASNYGYTF
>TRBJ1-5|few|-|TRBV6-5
TGTGCCAGCAGCCCCAGGGGCTCAAGCAATCAGCCCCAGCATTTT
CASSPRGSSNQPQHF
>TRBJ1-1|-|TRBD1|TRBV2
TGTGCCAGCGGGCGGGACAGGGGGAGAACTGAAGCTTTCTTT
CASGRDRGRTEAFF
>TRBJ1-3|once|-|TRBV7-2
TGTGCCAGCAGCTCCTGGGCCATCTCTGGAAACACCATATATTTT
CASSSWAISGNTIYF
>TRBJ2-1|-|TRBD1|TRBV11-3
TGTGCCAGCAGCTTAGGCAGGACAGGCAACAATGAGCAGTTCTTC
CASSLGRTGNNEQFF
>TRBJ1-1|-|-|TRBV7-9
TGTGCCGGACAGATGACAGGCGGTAACACTGAAGCTTTCTTT
CAGQMTGGNTEAFF
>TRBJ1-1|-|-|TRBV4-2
TGTGCCAGCAGCCCAACTGGTGTGAACACTGAAGCTTTCTTT
CASSPTGVNTEAFF
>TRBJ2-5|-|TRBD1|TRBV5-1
TGCGCCAGCAGCTCCTTTGGACAGGGGAACCAAGAGACCCAGTACTTC
CASSSFGQGNQETQYF
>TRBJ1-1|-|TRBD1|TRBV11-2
TGTGCCAGCAGCCCCCGGACAGGCACTGAAGCTTTCTTT
CASSPRTGTEAFF
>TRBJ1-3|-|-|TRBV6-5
TGTGCCAGCAGTTACGACAGGTCGGCCTCTGGAAACACCATATATTTT
CASSYDRSASGNTIYF
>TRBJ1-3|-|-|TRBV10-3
TGTGCCATCGTGAGCTCTGGAAACACCATATATTTT
CAIVSSGNTIYF
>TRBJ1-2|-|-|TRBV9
TGTGCCAGCAGCGTAGATCACAGGGCGGAATATGGCTACACCTTC
CASSVDHRAEYGYTF
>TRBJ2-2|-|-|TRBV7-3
TGTGCCAGCAGCTCCCGAGCGAACACCGGGGAGCTGTTTTTT
CASSSRANTGELFF
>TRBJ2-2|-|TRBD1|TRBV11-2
TGTGCCAGCAGGCCGGACAGGGCGAACACCGGGGAGCTGTTTTTT
CASRPDRANTGELFF
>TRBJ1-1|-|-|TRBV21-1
TGTGCCAGCAGCAAAAAGGACAGGGAGGTTACTGAAGCTTTCTTT
CASSKKDREVTEAFF
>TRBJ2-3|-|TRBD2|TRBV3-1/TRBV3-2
TGTGCCAGCAGCCCGCGGGCTAGCGGGGGGACAGATACGCAGTATTTT
CASSPRASGGTDTQYF
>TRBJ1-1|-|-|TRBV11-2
TGTGCCAGCAGCTCCAGGGGGAACACTGAAGCTTTCTTT
CASSSRGNTEAFF
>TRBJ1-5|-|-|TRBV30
TGTGCCTGGAGTGTACCCAGATCTGGCAATCAGCCCCAGCATTTT
CAWSVPRSGNQPQHF
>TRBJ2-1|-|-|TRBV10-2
TGCGCCAGCAGTGAGGCCCAGGGTAAGCAGTTCTTC
CASSEAQGKQFF
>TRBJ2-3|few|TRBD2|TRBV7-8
TGTGCCAGCAGCTTAGGTGGACTAGCGGGGGGCTCGGGAGATACGCAGTATTTT
CASSLGGLAGGSGDTQYF
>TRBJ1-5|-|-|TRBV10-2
TGCGCCAGTCGGGGGGTCGATAGCAATCAGCCCCAGCATTTT
CASRGVDSNQPQHF
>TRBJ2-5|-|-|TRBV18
TGTGCCAGCTCACCCCGTGTTGGCGGGGTACAAGAGACCCAGTACTTC
CASSPRVGGVQETQYF